Below, 17 T cell receptor beta chains from the same sample are listed, as sequenced in a study of blood T cell repertoires in COVID-19 (TCRdb year 2020). The library was prepared using the immunoSEQ multiplex PCR assay. The table was pulled from immuneACCESS by TCRdb, which kept in-frame rearrangements only. Such tables lose some clones; where checked, under half of the loss comes from unresolved V genes, and the rest has no known cause. The sample yields about 200,000 clones; roughly three quarters were counted once. The ten largest make up around 5.9% of the sample. The sequencing sample was made of peripheral blood. The receptors originated from a middle-aged woman with COVID-19, enrolled during active disease.

The chain employs TRBV7-2 and TRBJ2-3; 11 bases fit TRBD2. The V segment lost 4 bases and the J segment 4 bases; nucleotides outside the gene matches: 13. The CDR3 has 18 residues. CDR1 is SGHTA and CDR2 is FQGNSA in the germline V gene. In DNA form, the CDR3 reads TGTGCCAGCAGCTCCCCTAGCGGGAGGTCATTGCAGGCAGATACGCAGTATTTT. Residues: CASSSPSGRSLQADTQYF.

V is TRBV10-2 and J is TRBJ1-1; possibly TRBD1 for D (6 bases). Germline CDR1 WSHSY, CDR2 SAAADI. V lost 2 bases to trimming and J lost 6 bases, with 16 bases between them. The CDR3 covers 15 residues. The CDR3 nucleotides read TGCGCCAGCAGTGAGCCACGGGACACGTATTCTGAAGCTTTCTTT. Residues: CASSEPRDTYSEAFF.

The DNA for the CDR3 is TGTGCCAGCAGCCCCGGGGAGCATCAGCCCCAGCATTTT. Its translation is CASSPGEHQPQHF. This sequence joins TRBV7-9 and TRBJ1-5; D call uncertain. Trimming removed 5 bases at V and 5 bases at J, with 10 bases between. CDR1 and CDR2 (germline): SEHNR, FQNEAQ (reference sequence). CDR3 size: 13 residues.

The chain uses TRBV7-2 and TRBJ2-7; 14 positions match TRBD2. The trim removed 5 bases at V and 6 bases at J, leaving 9 bases unmatched. The CDR3 sequence is 16 residues long. Germline-derived CDR1 and CDR2 are SGHTA and FQGNSA. This CDR3 reads CASSAFGLAGGSEQYF. DNA for the CDR3: TGTGCCAGCAGCGCGTTTGGACTAGCGGGGGGAAGCGAGCAGTACTTC. The whole variable domain, remainder taken from reference TRBV7-2 and TRBJ2-7, is GAGVSQSPSNKVTEKGKDVELRCDPISGHTALYWYRQSLGQGLEFLIYFQGNSAPDKSGLPSDRFSAERTGGSVSTLTIQRTQQEDSAVYLCASSAFGLAGGSEQYFGPGTRLTVT.

The V call is TRBV6-5, the J call TRBJ2-1; TRBD1 aligns across 9 bases. Germline values: CDR1 MNHEY, CDR2 SVGAGI. Trimming cost V 5 bases and J 1 base; bases outside gene matches: 3. The CDR3 extends over 15 amino acids. CDR3 coding DNA: TGTGCCAGCAGTACAGGGGGCACTTCCTACAATGAGCAGTTCTTC. Residues: CASSTGGTSYNEQFF.

V usage is TRBV3-1 (or the pseudogene TRBV3-2) and J usage is TRBJ1-2; 10 nucleotides agree with TRBD1. Trimming took 3 bases from V and 7 from J; bases not matched to a gene: 8. From germline, CDR1 is LGHDT and CDR2 YNNKEL (reference sequence). The CDR3 extends over 15 amino acids. Here the CDR3 DNA reads TGTGCCAGCAGCCATGGTGGGACAGGGGACGGTGGCTACACCTTC. Its protein product is CASSHGGTGDGGYTF.

The CDR3 loop reads CASSFTGGAEGYTF. The DNA of the CDR3 is TGTGCCAGCAGCTTTACAGGGGGGGCGGAGGGCTACACCTTC. V and J are TRBV5-4 and TRBJ1-2, with 8 bases fitting TRBD1. The germline CDR1 and CDR2 sequences are SGHNT and YYREEE (reference sequence). The CDR3 length is 14 residues. The V and J ends lost 2 bases and 8 bases, in that order; junction bases with no gene match: 8.

The chain is built from TRBV7-9 and TRBJ2-1; no clear D gene. V was trimmed by 2 bases and J by 8 bases, leaving 7 bases between them. Germline loops: CDR1 SEHNR, CDR2 FQNEAQ (reference sequence). The CDR3 length is 12 residues. The CDR3 here is CASSLRVDEQFF. The CDR3 DNA reads TGTGCCAGCAGCTTACGGGTCGATGAGCAGTTCTTC.

CDR3 in amino acids: CASSESGSRRQYF. CDR3 coding DNA: TGTGCCAGCAGCGAAAGCGGGAGTCGACGGCAGTATTTT. The chain is built from TRBV9 and TRBJ2-3, with 8 bases fitting TRBD2. This CDR3 has 13 residues. The V gene end was trimmed by 3 bases and the J gene end by 11 bases; junction bases not matched to a gene: 8. Per germline, CDR1 SGDLS and CDR2 YYNGEE.

This clone showed up just a few times. The J gene is TRBJ2-5, the V gene TRBV3-1 (or the pseudogene TRBV3-2); TRBD2 matches at 9 bases. Per germline, CDR1 LGHDT and CDR2 YNNKEL (reference sequence). J lost 5 bases, V lost 0 bases, and 10 bases had no gene match. This CDR3 has 17 amino acids. For the CDR3, the DNA is TGTGCCAGCAGCCAAGATAGTACGGCGGGGGGGCCGGAGACCCAGTACTTC. Protein product: CASSQDSTAGGPETQYF.

The chain recombines TRBV18 with TRBJ2-3, with D possibly being TRBD2 (6 bases). Germline assignment: CDR1 KGHSH and CDR2 LQKENI. Between the trimmed V and J ends, which lost 6 bases and 0 bases, there was a span of 19 bases. There are 17 residues in the CDR3. CDR3 in DNA: TGTGCCAGCTCCCCGAAGGGAGGTGACCCTAGCACAGATACGCAGTATTTT. As protein: CASSPKGGDPSTDTQYF.

This clone has only one observation. This chain connects TRBV11-3 to TRBJ2-5; maybe TRBD2 (5 bases). V lost 6 bases to trimming and J lost 2 bases, with 13 bases between them. This CDR3 contains 14 residues. Germline V gene data show CDR1 as SGHNT and CDR2 as YENEEA. CDR3 DNA sequence: TGTGCCAGCAGTCGTACTAGAGAACAAGAGACCCAGTACTTC. Translated, it gives CASSRTREQETQYF.

The V and J genes are TRBV7-2 and TRBJ1-6; D gene ambiguous. The CDR3 contains 13 residues. The germline gives CDR1 SGHTA, CDR2 FQGNSA. Deletions cut 1 base from V and 6 bases from J, with 4 bases between. CDR3 nucleotides: TGTGCCAGCAGCTTAGACAGTAATTCACCCCTCCACTTT. Amino acid sequence: CASSLDSNSPLHF.

The chain combines TRBV12-3 or TRBV12-4 with TRBJ1-6; D ambiguous. The CDR3 extends over 12 amino acids. V gave up 7 bases and J gave up 7 bases, with 8 bases separating them. The CDR3 here is CASTAGNSPLHF. Written as DNA, the CDR3 is TGTGCCAGCACGGCGGGGAATTCACCCCTCCACTTT.

V and J are TRBV19 and TRBJ2-3; weak D call: TRBD2 (5 bases). V lost 10 bases, J lost 3 bases, and 14 bases lay in between. This CDR3 region has 13 residues. From germline, CDR1 is LNHDA and CDR2 SQIVND (reference sequence). CDR3 region: CATSPPGTDTQYF. The CDR3 nucleotides read TGTGCCACCTCTCCCCCGGGGACAGATACGCAGTATTTT.

The genes are TRBV5-1 and TRBJ2-1; D might be TRBD2 (7 bases). The CDR3 spans 13 residues. The V end was cut by 7 bases, the J end by 8 bases, with 16 bases between. Germline CDR1 reads SGHRS; CDR2 reads YFSETQ. CDR3 loop: CASRIRGADEQFF. CDR3 coding DNA: TGCGCCAGCCGGATTCGGGGGGCCGATGAGCAGTTCTTC. The complete variable domain, with remaining parts taken from reference TRBV5-1 and TRBJ2-1, reads KAGVTQTPRYLIKTRGQQVTLSCSPISGHRSVSWYQQTPGQGLQFLFEYFSETQRNKGNFPGRFSGRQFSNSRSEMNVSTLELGDSALYLCASRIRGADEQFFGPGTRLTVL.

This sequence joins TRBV11-2 and TRBJ1-4, with a tentative D call TRBD1 (5 bases). CDR3 size: 15 residues. Germline V gene sequence: CDR1 SGHAT, CDR2 FQNNGV. Trimming removed 1 base at V and 3 bases at J, with 9 bases between. The DNA for the CDR3 is TGTGCCAGCAGCTTAGGCGGGGCGGCTAATGAAAAACTGTTTTTT. Encoded protein: CASSLGGAANEKLFF.